The clone carrying this TCR beta chain was seen a single time. Antigen unknown. The entry originates in a study of identifying expanded T cells in peripheral blood. The CDR3 runs to 13 residues. Per the germline V gene, CDR1 is SGHNT and CDR2 is YYREEE (reference sequence). V lost 3 bases and J lost 7; bases outside the gene matches: 5. General study results and limits: Clone count variance between approximately two-week samples rose with total template count.

The repertoire was sequenced with immunoSEQ multiplex PCR; TCRdb's copy has only in-frame clones and lacks some. The repertoire holds roughly 81,000 clones, with less than 90% as singletons. Input material: blood. The clonotype was recovered from a person aged 18-70 years in good health. The V call is TRBV5-4, the J call TRBJ2-5, with TRBD2 identical over 8 bases. This CDR3 reads CASSSDSGGTQYF. The CDR3 DNA follows: TGTGCCAGCAGCTCGGACAGCGGGGGGACCCAGTACTTC.